The text below deals with one T cell receptor (beta chain). This table comes from immunoSEQ multiplex PCR, and its TCRdb copy is limited to in-frame clones, with some not included. The sample shows around 170,000 clones, 90% of them seen only once. This sample was taken from a study of blood T cell repertoires in COVID-19. Turning to the study itself: T cells, B-cell-depleted T cells, or PBMCs provided the cDNA or gDNA that served as material.

Germline values: CDR1 SNHLY, CDR2 FYNNEI. CDR3 length: 14 amino acids. V was shortened by 6 bases and J by 7 bases, with 13 bases between the two germline ends. The V call is TRBV2, the J call TRBJ1-6, with a possible D match to TRBD1 (6 bases). Sequencing used peripheral blood. This receptor was identified in a man aged 45-65 years with acute or convalescent COVID-19. The CDR3 reads CASRLDRTNSPLHF. The CDR3 coding sequence is TGTGCCAGCAGGTTGGACAGAACCAATTCACCCCTCCACTTT.